The entry below gives a single TCR beta chain sequence along with its context. CDR1 and CDR2 from the germline V gene are SQVTM and ANQGSEA. The CDR3 consists of 14 residues. The germline V and J ends were trimmed by 1 base and 5 bases, with 14 bases remaining between them. The data originate from a study of T cell responses to AZD1222 COVID-19 vaccine. Generated by immunoSEQ multiplex PCR, the TCRdb table keeps only in-frame clones and is missing some. The sample records 110,000 or so clones, approximately 90% being singletons. This clonotype was obtained from an adult who received the AZD1222 COVID-19 vaccine. The gene calls are TRBV29-1 and TRBJ1-1; D gene unclear. The specimen was peripheral blood, collected 28 days after the second AZD1222 dose. CDR3 bases: TGCAGCGTTGAAGGGAGCTTTTCGGGGACTGAAGCTTTCTTT. Translation: CSVEGSFSGTEAFF.